The 26 T cell receptor delta chains below come from one sample, sequenced in a study of gamma-delta chains in newborns, infants, children. TCRdb ran CATT on the reads. Of approximately 2,300 delta-chain clones in the sample, under 8.5% were seen once. Sequencing input: blood. These receptor sequences come from a child who was a newborn, infant or young child, either healthy, febrile or measles-vaccinated (not recorded which).

For this clone: TCRdb's protein, taken from a much larger clone, differs from this DNA's translation at residue 8, likely owing to a read error; the protein displayed comes from the DNA. The chain employs TRDV1 and TRDJ1; tentative D call: TRDD3 (5 bases). Germline loops: CDR1 TSWWSYY, CDR2 QGS. The CDR3 is 15 residues long. The ends were cut back, 8 bases at V and 0 bases at J, with 16 bases in the middle. The CDR3 sequence: CALLQHWWYTDKLIF. The CDR3 DNA follows: TGTGCTCTTTTACAGCACTGGTGGTACACCGATAAACTCATCTTT.

As to this clone: The protein that TCRdb holds for this DNA derives from a much larger clone and differs from the translated DNA at residue 6, which likely indicates a read error; the protein shown here is translated from the DNA. The chain carries TRDV2 and TRDJ1; D ambiguous. The CDR3 has 16 amino acids. Per germline, CDR1 GEAIGNYY and CDR2 EKD. Trimming left V 3 bases short and J 0 bases short, with 16 bases between. This chain's CDR3 is CACDGPVGLYTDKLIF. For the CDR3, the DNA is TGTGCCTGTGACGGTCCGGTAGGACTGTACACCGATAAACTCATCTTT.

This clone was seen a few times. The protein TCRdb lists belongs to a much larger clone and differs from this DNA's translation at residue 16, which points to a read error; the protein shown is made from the DNA. The V and J genes are TRDV2 and TRDJ3, with TRDD3 matching over 12 bases. Per the germline V gene, CDR1 is GEAIGNYY and CDR2 is EKD. The CDR3 runs to 20 residues. CDR3 residues: CACDNVLGDTSSWDTQQMFF. CDR3 nucleotides: TGTGCCTGTGACAACGTACTGGGGGATACCAGCTCCTGGGACACCCAACAGATGTTTTTC.

By proportion, this clone is large (0.1 to 1%). Other DNA variants within this sample encode the same CDR3. The rearrangement links TRDV2 to TRDJ2, with 9 bases identical to TRDD3. CDR1 GEAIGNYY and CDR2 EKD come from the germline V gene. Unmatched junction bases numbered 1, after V lost 2 bases and J lost 1 base. The CDR3 has 15 amino acids. The CDR3 loop is CACDILGDLTAQLFF. The CDR3, as DNA: TGTGCCTGTGACATACTGGGGGATTTGACAGCACAACTCTTCTTT.

As concerns this clone: A far larger clone is one base from this, pointing to a likely read error. The chain carries TRDV2 and TRDJ2, with 9 positions matching TRDD3. The CDR3 has 15 residues. Germline trimming cut 1 base from V and 4 bases from J; bases unmatched to any gene: 3. Germline-derived CDR1 and CDR2 are GEAIGNYY and EKD. The CDR3 DNA reads as TGTGCCTGTGACACACTGGGGGACCCGACAGCACAACTCTTCTTT. Its protein product is CACDTLGDPTAQLFF.

With regard to this clone: TCRdb lists the protein of a much larger clone for this DNA, which differs at residue 14, so this is likely a read error; the protein given here is translated from the DNA itself. The J gene is TRDJ3, the V gene TRDV2; 9 bases map to TRDD3. The CDR3 is 20 amino acids. The V gene's germline CDR1 is GEAIGNYY and CDR2 EKD. As DNA, the CDR3 is TGTGCCTGTGACACCGCGGAAGGGGGATACAGCTCCTGGGGCACCCGACAGATGTTTTTC. This encodes CACDTAEGGYSSWGTRQMFF.

A note on this clone: This may come from a read error, since a much larger clone is one base off. The identical CDR3 is also encoded by other nucleotide sequences in the sample. V and J are TRDV2 and TRDJ3; 10 bases agree with TRDD3. The CDR3 length is 19 residues. Germline CDR1 GEAIGNYY, CDR2 EKD. The DNA of the CDR3 is TGTGCCTGTGATCTACTGGGGGATCCAAGCTCCTGGGACACCCGGCAGATGTTTTTC. Its protein product is CACDLLGDPSSWDTRQMFF.

On this clone itself: TCRdb lists the protein of a much larger clone for this DNA, which differs at residue 7, so this is likely a read error; the protein given here is translated from the DNA itself. The gene calls are TRDV1 and TRDJ1; 11 positions agree with TRDD3. Germline V gene data show CDR1 as TSWWSYY and CDR2 as QGS. This CDR3 contains 20 residues. The junction had 20 bases not matched to a gene; V was cut back by 4 bases and J by 4 bases. This chain's CDR3 is CALGGIRPSYSGGYFDKLIF. As DNA, the CDR3 is TGTGCTCTTGGGGGTATACGTCCTTCCTATTCTGGGGGATACTTCGATAAACTCATCTTT.

Notes on this clone: The translation of this DNA and the TCRdb protein of a much larger clone differ at residue 10, probably owing to a read error; the protein shown here is translated from the DNA. The J gene is TRDJ2, the V gene TRDV2; D possibly corresponds to TRDD2 (6 bases). CDR3 length: 17 amino acids. The germline CDR1 and CDR2 sequences are GEAIGNYY and EKD. V was clipped by 3 bases and J by 1 base, with 17 bases between them. In DNA form, the CDR3 reads TGTGCCTGTGACGGCGTTGGCCCTTCCCTTTTGACAGCACAACTCTTCTTT. Translated: CACDGVGPSLLTAQLFF.

This clone occurred a few times. The database protein in TCRdb disagrees with the DNA translation at residue 11; the sequence shown here was translated from the DNA. This chain uses TRDV2 with TRDJ3; 12 nucleotides match TRDD3. This CDR3 is 19 amino acids long. Germline values: CDR1 GEAIGNYY, CDR2 EKD. The CDR3 nucleotides read TGTGCCCGTGACACCGTAACTGGGGGATACCCCTGGGACACCCGACAGATGTTTTTC. Translating gives CARDTVTGGYPWDTRQMFF.

This chain links TRDV2 with TRDJ3; D may be TRDD3 (6 bases). This CDR3 is built from 21 residues. From germline, CDR1 is GEAIGNYY and CDR2 EKD. V lost 2 bases and J lost 8, with 30 bases in between. CDR3 sequence reads: CACDKVLGYTLLSLYTRQMFF. The CDR3 bases are TGTGCCTGTGACAAAGTCCTGGGGTATACACTTCTCTCCCTTTACACCCGACAGATGTTTTTC.

This clone has only a few counts. One base separates it from a far larger clone, so it is likely a read error. This same CDR3 is encoded by further DNA sequences in the sample. This chain links TRDV2 with TRDJ3; D perhaps matches TRDD3 (5 bases). Germline V gene lookup returns CDR1 GEAIGNYY and CDR2 EKD. The CDR3 covers 17 residues. DNA for the CDR3: TGTGCCTGTGACACAATCGGACCGGCCTGGGACACCCGACAGATGTTCTTC. Translation gives CACDTIGPAWDTRQMFF.

By share of the sample, this clone is large. Other DNA sequences in this specimen translate into the identical CDR3. In DNA form, the CDR3 reads TGTGCTCTTGGGGCTCACTTCCTCTTACTGGGGGACGCGCTTAAACTCATCTTT. This sequence encodes CALGAHFLLLGDALKLIF. V is TRDV1 and J is TRDJ1; 9 bases line up with TRDD3. The CDR3 loop spans 18 amino acids. V lost 4 bases and J lost 7; bases outside the gene matches: 19. The germline gives CDR1 TSWWSYY, CDR2 QGS.

For this clone: A much larger clone lies a single base off, so this may be a read error. The same CDR3 can be traced to other DNA sequences in this sample. The chain links TRDV2 to TRDJ3; 13 nucleotides align to TRDD3. Germline values: CDR1 GEAIGNYY, CDR2 EKD. CDR3 length: 18 residues. CDR3 region: CACDTVLGDTWDTRKMFF. DNA of the CDR3: TGTGCCTGTGACACCGTACTGGGGGATACGTGGGACACCCGAAAGATGTTTTTC.

Turning to this clone: This DNA's translation and the protein TCRdb lists, from a much larger clone, do not match at residue 13, likely due to a read error; the protein shown is translated from the DNA. V is TRDV2 and J is TRDJ3; D is possibly TRDD3 (6 bases). This CDR3 comprises 18 residues. Per germline, CDR1 GEAIGNYY and CDR2 EKD. The CDR3 DNA sequence: TGTGCCTGTGACAGACTGGGCTCCCACTCCTGGGACGCCCGACAGATGTTTTTC. Its translation: CACDRLGSHSWDARQMFF.

For this clone: This likely came from a read error, as a far larger clone is one base away. The chain uses TRDV2 and TRDJ1, with 8 bases matching TRDD3. Germline CDR1 is GEAIGNYY and CDR2 is EKD. This CDR3 has 14 amino acids. This chain's CDR3 is CARDPLGDTDKLIF. CDR3 bases: TGTGCCCGTGATCCACTGGGGGACACCGATAAACTCATCTTT.

Details on this clone: This is likely an artifact of a read error, given a far larger clone one base away. This same CDR3 is encoded by further DNA sequences in the sample. This chain connects TRDV2 to TRDJ1, with 8 bases identical to TRDD3. In germline, CDR1 is GEAIGNYY, CDR2 EKD. The CDR3 extends over 15 amino acids. V shed 4 bases and J 1 base; nucleotides not matched to a gene: 7. CDR3 residues: CACDTLGERTDKLIF. Here the CDR3 DNA reads TGTGCCTGTGATACTCTGGGGGAACGCACCGATAAACTCATCTTT.

A note on this clone: This clone may be a read error of a much larger clone one base away. Other DNA sequences in this specimen translate into the identical CDR3. V usage is TRDV2 and J usage is TRDJ3; 11 nucleotides agree with TRDD3. Germline-derived CDR1 and CDR2 are GEAIGNYY and EKD. The V gene end was trimmed by 0 bases and the J gene end by 0 bases; junction bases not matched to a gene: 9. This CDR3 has 21 residues. CDR3 residues: CACDTVAGGYSSSWDTRQMFF. The CDR3 DNA follows: TGTGCCTGTGACACCGTCGCTGGGGGATACTCCAGCTCCTGGGACACCCGACAGATGTTTTTC.

Regarding this clone: Being one base from a much bigger clone, this may be a read error. The sample contains more than one DNA sequence encoding this CDR3. The chain is built from TRDV2 and TRDJ3, with 7 bases that match TRDD3. Germline CDR1 and CDR2: GEAIGNYY and EKD. The CDR3 has 17 residues. CDR3 sequence: CACDGIPGSWDTRQMFF. The DNA for the CDR3 is TGTGCCTGTGACGGGATACCGGGATCCTGGGACACCCGGCAGATGTTTTTC.

This clone was observed a handful of times. The amino acid sequence in TCRdb belongs to a much larger clone and departs from this DNA's translation at residue 3, likely a sequencing read error; the sequence shown is translated from the DNA. The V call is TRDV2, the J call TRDJ3; 9 positions agree with TRDD3. The CDR3 spans 17 residues. The germline V gene encodes CDR1 GEAIGNYY and CDR2 EKD. CDR3 sequence: CARDVTGGSWDTRQMFF. The DNA for the CDR3 is TGTGCCCGTGACGTTACTGGGGGATCCTGGGACACCCGACAGATGTTTTTC.

Turning to this clone: A far larger clone is just one base off, so this is likely a read error. The identical CDR3 is also encoded by other nucleotide sequences in the sample. The chain carries TRDV2 and TRDJ1; 9 nucleotides align to TRDD3. CDR1 is GEAIGNYY and CDR2 is EKD in the germline V gene. Unmatched junction bases numbered 12, after V lost 3 bases and J lost 8 bases. CDR3 length: 15 amino acids. Here the CDR3 reads CACDAVGGYPSKLIF. The CDR3 nucleotides are TGTGCCTGTGACGCCGTCGGGGGATACCCTTCCAAACTCATCTTT.

This clone turned up a few times. A much bigger clone sits one base away, suggesting this may be a read error. The chain has TRDV2 and TRDJ1, with D perhaps matching TRDD3 (6 bases). The CDR3 has 12 residues. Trimming took 6 bases from V and 8 from J, leaving 15 bases between them. The germline V gene encodes CDR1 GEAIGNYY and CDR2 EKD. The CDR3 protein is CACLGGGKKLIF. The DNA for the CDR3 is TGTGCCTGTTTAGGGGGAGGTAAAAAACTCATCTTT.

The rearrangement links TRDV1 to TRDJ1; 12 nucleotides line up with TRDD3. The junction had 41 bases not matched to a gene; V was cut back by 11 bases and J by 7 bases. Germline V gene lookup returns CDR1 TSWWSYY and CDR2 QGS. This CDR3 is 24 amino acids long. CDR3 region: CASGERTKGHPRAGGYARSVKLIF. The CDR3 DNA reads TGTGCTAGTGGGGAAAGGACTAAGGGGCACCCACGAGCTGGGGGATACGCGAGGAGCGTTAAACTCATCTTT.

With regard to this clone: A much larger clone is a single base away; this may be a read error. V gene TRDV2 combines with J gene TRDJ3; TRDD3 matches at 10 bases. Germline CDR1 is GEAIGNYY and CDR2 is EKD. The CDR3 is 21 residues long. The CDR3 DNA reads TGTGCCTGTGACAACGTACTGGGGGATCTCCGGAGCTCCTGGGACGCCCGACAGATGTTTTTC. Encoded protein: CACDNVLGDLRSSWDARQMFF.

As concerns this clone: TCRdb records a much larger clone's protein for this DNA, with a difference at residues 5 and 8 that likely arises from a read error; the protein given is the translation of the DNA. J is TRDJ3 and V is TRDV2; 8 bases agree with TRDD3. CDR1 is GEAIGNYY, CDR2 EKD, per germline. The CDR3 runs to 17 residues. The V gene end was trimmed by 3 bases and the J gene end by 2 bases; junction bases not matched to a gene: 5. CDR3 nucleotide sequence: TGTGCCTGTGACCTACTGGGGGGTACCTGGGACACCCGACAGATGTTTTTC. Its protein is CACDLLGGTWDTRQMFF.

On this clone: The protein TCRdb gives is from a much larger clone and does not agree with this DNA's translation at residue 6, likely a read error; the protein shown here comes from the DNA. The gene calls are TRDV2 and TRDJ1; 9 positions match TRDD3. The CDR3 consists of 15 residues. Germline trimming cut 0 bases from V and 1 base from J; bases unmatched to any gene: 2. Per germline, CDR1 GEAIGNYY and CDR2 EKD. CDR3 bases: TGTGCCTGTGACACCGCGGGGATACGCACCGATAAACTCATCTTT. It specifies CACDTAGIRTDKLIF.